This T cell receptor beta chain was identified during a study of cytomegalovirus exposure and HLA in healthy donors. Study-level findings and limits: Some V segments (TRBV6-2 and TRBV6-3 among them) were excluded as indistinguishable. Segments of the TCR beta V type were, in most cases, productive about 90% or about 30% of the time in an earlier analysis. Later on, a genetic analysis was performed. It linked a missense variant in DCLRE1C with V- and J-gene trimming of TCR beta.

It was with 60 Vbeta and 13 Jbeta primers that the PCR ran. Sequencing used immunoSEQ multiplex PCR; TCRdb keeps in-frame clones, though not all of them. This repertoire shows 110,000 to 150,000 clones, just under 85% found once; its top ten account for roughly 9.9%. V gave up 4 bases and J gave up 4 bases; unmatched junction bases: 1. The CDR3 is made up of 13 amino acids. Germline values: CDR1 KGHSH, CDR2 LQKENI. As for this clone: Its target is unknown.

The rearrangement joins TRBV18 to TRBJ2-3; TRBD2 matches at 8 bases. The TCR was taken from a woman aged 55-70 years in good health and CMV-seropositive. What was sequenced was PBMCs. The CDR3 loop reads CASSRLAPDTQYF. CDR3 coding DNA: TGTGCCAGCTCACGACTAGCGCCAGATACGCAGTATTTT.